The clone carrying this TCR beta chain was observed a single time. TCRdb keeps only in-frame clones here, not all; method: immunoSEQ multiplex PCR. The table lists around 230,000 clones, roughly 85% of them singletons, with approximately 5.1% in the top ten. The record originates from a study of blood T cell repertoires in COVID-19. Study summary: T cells, B-cell-depleted T cells, or PBMCs provided the cDNA or gDNA that served as material.

With 6 bases clipped from V and 6 bases from J, the junction kept 5 bases outside the gene matches. This CDR3 spans 13 amino acids. Looked up from germline, CDR1 is LGHDT and CDR2 is YNNKEL (reference sequence). Material: peripheral blood. The chain couples TRBV3-1 (or the pseudogene TRBV3-2) to TRBJ1-2; the match to TRBD1 covers 9 bases. The TCR was taken from a man aged 50 to 59 with COVID-19, enrolled during active disease. As DNA, the CDR3 is TGTGCCAGCAGTCCCGGGACAGGGAATGGCTACACCTTC. Protein: CASSPGTGNGYTF.